The next 15 T cell receptor beta chains were all read from a single sample in a study of T cells in localized non-small cell lung cancer. Only in-frame clones appear in the TCRdb table, and some are missing; sequencing was by immunoSEQ multiplex PCR. The profile covers over 30,000 clones, with roughly 90% appearing a single time and about 3.9% taken by the ten largest. The sample in question was peripheral blood, obtained before any cancer treatment. The source of these receptors is a man aged 35 to 70 with stage I lung adenocarcinoma.

The rearrangement joins TRBV5-1 to TRBJ2-5; D remains unclear. Germline V CDR1 and CDR2: SGHRS, YFSETQ. The CDR3 extends over 14 amino acids. Trimming left V 0 bases short and J 2 bases short, with 8 bases between. CDR3 coding DNA: TGCGCCAGCAGCTTGGGGGCTCCTCAAGAGACCCAGTACTTC. It translates to CASSLGAPQETQYF.

The V and J genes are TRBV19 and TRBJ1-2; no definite D call. The germline CDR1 and CDR2 sequences are LNHDA and SQIVND (reference sequence). This CDR3 is 14 amino acids long. The V end was cut by 3 bases, the J end by 4 bases, with 12 bases between. The CDR3 here is CASSMWAEGYGYTF. As DNA, the CDR3 is TGTGCCAGTAGTATGTGGGCAGAGGGCTATGGCTACACCTTC.

The gene calls are TRBV5-1 and TRBJ2-3; 8 bases agree with TRBD2. CDR1 SGHRS and CDR2 YFSETQ come from the germline V gene. The CDR3 covers 16 residues. V was clipped by 0 bases and J by 3 bases; unmatched bases: 6. The CDR3: CASSLGYGGGTDTQYF. In DNA, the CDR3 is TGCGCCAGCAGCTTGGGTTACGGCGGGGGGACAGATACGCAGTATTTT.

As concerns this clone: The sample carries other DNA sequences with the same CDR3. J is TRBJ1-2 and V is TRBV2; weak D call: TRBD1 (6 bases). CDR1 and CDR2 (germline): SNHLY, FYNNEI. Deletions cut 2 bases from V and 4 bases from J, with 11 bases between. The CDR3 runs 14 residues. CDR3 coding DNA: TGTGCCAGCAGTGAACAACAGGGCGGCTATGGCTACACCTTC. This translates into CASSEQQGGYGYTF.

The V call is TRBV19, the J call TRBJ1-6; D may be TRBD1 (5 bases). Germline loops: CDR1 LNHDA, CDR2 SQIVND (reference sequence). V was pared by 7 bases and J by 13 bases, with 20 bases between. The CDR3 loop spans 14 amino acids. Here the CDR3 DNA reads TGTGCCAGTATGTCCAGGGACCTCGTGGTGCCCCTCCACTTT. Protein: CASMSRDLVVPLHF.

This chain's CDR3 is CASSEHREREQYF. The CDR3 nucleotides read TGTGCCAGCAGTGAACACAGGGAACGAGAGCAGTACTTC. The chain joins TRBV6-1 to TRBJ2-7, with D possibly TRBD1 on 6 matching bases. With 2 bases removed from V and 7 bases from J, the gap between germline ends came to 12 bases. CDR3 length: 13 residues. Germline V gene lookup returns CDR1 MNHNS and CDR2 SASEGT.

The gene calls are TRBV6-5 and TRBJ2-7, with 9 bases lining up with TRBD1. Trimming removed 2 bases from V and 11 bases from J; junction bases left unmatched: 10. CDR3 length equals 14 residues. The germline V gene encodes CDR1 MNHEY and CDR2 SVGAGI. This CDR3 is CASSYDWDRESEYF. DNA of the CDR3: TGTGCCAGCAGTTACGATTGGGACAGGGAATCTGAGTACTTC.

The genes are TRBV19 and TRBJ1-2, with TRBD1 matching 8 bases. The CDR3 totals 15 residues. After removal of 1 base from V and 8 bases from J, the junction contained 9 bases not matched to a gene. Germline V gives CDR1 LNHDA, CDR2 SQIVND (reference sequence). In DNA form, the CDR3 reads TGTGCCAGTAGTATAGTGAATGACAGGGGATTCGGCTACACCTTC. This codes for CASSIVNDRGFGYTF.

The chain joins TRBV11-2 to TRBJ1-6, with D hard to call. Germline V gene sequence: CDR1 SGHAT, CDR2 FQNNGV. Trimming took off 4 bases at V and 4 bases at J, with 8 bases between the two ends. The CDR3 is 14 residues long. CDR3 bases: TGTGCCAGCAGCTACCGCGAGTATAATTCACCCCTCCACTTT. Translation gives CASSYREYNSPLHF.

J is TRBJ1-4 and V is TRBV5-5; no firm D call. Trimming shortened V by 2 bases and J by 5 bases, and 7 bases separated the two germline ends. The germline CDR1 and CDR2 sequences are SGHKS and YYEKEE (reference sequence). The CDR3 loop spans 13 amino acids. The CDR3 DNA is TGTGCCAGCAGCTTAAGGCCAAATGAAAAACTGTTTTTT. Translated: CASSLRPNEKLFF.

V and J are TRBV6-1 and TRBJ2-7, with D perhaps TRBD2 (6 bases). The CDR3 contains 14 residues. Germline CDR1 reads MNHNS; CDR2 reads SASEGT. The V and J ends lost 0 bases and 5 bases respectively, with 11 bases between them. This chain's CDR3 is CASSEAFGGNEQYF. CDR3 DNA sequence: TGTGCCAGCAGTGAAGCGTTTGGCGGGAACGAGCAGTACTTC.

The chain uses TRBV5-6 and TRBJ2-1; 10 bases are shared with TRBD2. The V segment lost 2 bases and the J segment 3 bases; nucleotides outside the gene matches: 8. This CDR3 comprises 17 residues. CDR1 is SGHDT and CDR2 is YYEEEE in the germline V gene. The CDR3 is CASSFIAGGKNYNEQFF. The CDR3 nucleotides are TGTGCCAGCAGCTTCATAGCGGGGGGCAAAAACTACAATGAGCAGTTCTTC.

The CDR3: CASSSGAQETQYF. CDR3 DNA: TGTGCCAGCAGCTCCGGGGCTCAAGAGACCCAGTACTTC. This sequence joins TRBV9 and TRBJ2-5; either TRBD1 or TRBD2 may fit D (5 bases each). The CDR3 runs to 13 residues. Germline V CDR1 and CDR2: SGDLS, YYNGEE. V lost 4 bases, J lost 2 bases, and 9 bases lay in between.

This clone was recorded only once. The V call is TRBV7-2, the J call TRBJ2-7, with 7 bases aligning to TRBD1. Germline V gives CDR1 SGHTA, CDR2 FQGNSA. The CDR3 extends over 14 amino acids. Losses at the gene ends were 5 bases for V and 4 bases for J; bases not matched to a gene: 8. In DNA form, the CDR3 reads TGTGCCAGCAGCGACAGGGCCCTAAGGTACGAGCAGTACTTC. Protein sequence: CASSDRALRYEQYF.

V is TRBV19 and J is TRBJ1-2, with D unresolved. Germline CDR1 LNHDA, CDR2 SQIVND (reference sequence). The CDR3 has 14 residues. V gave up 7 bases and J gave up 8 bases, with 20 bases separating them. The CDR3 protein is CASTKAQGIEGYTF. CDR3 nucleotides: TGTGCCAGTACCAAGGCGCAAGGGATAGAGGGCTACACCTTC.